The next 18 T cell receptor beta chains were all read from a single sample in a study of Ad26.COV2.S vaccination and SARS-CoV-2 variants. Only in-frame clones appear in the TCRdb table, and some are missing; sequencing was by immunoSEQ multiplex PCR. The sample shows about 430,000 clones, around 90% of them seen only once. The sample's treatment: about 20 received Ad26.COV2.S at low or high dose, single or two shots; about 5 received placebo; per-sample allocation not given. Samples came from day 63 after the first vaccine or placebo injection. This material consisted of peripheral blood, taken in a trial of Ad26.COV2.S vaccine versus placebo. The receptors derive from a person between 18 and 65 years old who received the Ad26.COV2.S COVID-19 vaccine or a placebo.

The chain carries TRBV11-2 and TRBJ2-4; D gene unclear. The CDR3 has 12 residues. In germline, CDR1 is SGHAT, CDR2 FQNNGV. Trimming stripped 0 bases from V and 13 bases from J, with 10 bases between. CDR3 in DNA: TGTGCCAGCAGCTTAGATTGGCGGATGCAGTACTTC. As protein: CASSLDWRMQYF. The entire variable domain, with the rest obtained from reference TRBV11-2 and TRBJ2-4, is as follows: EAGVAQSPRYKIIEKRQSVAFWCNPISGHATLYWYQQILGQGPKLLIQFQNNGVVDDSQLPKDRFSAERLKGVDSTLKIQPAKLEDSAVYLCASSLDWRMQYFGAGTRLSVL.

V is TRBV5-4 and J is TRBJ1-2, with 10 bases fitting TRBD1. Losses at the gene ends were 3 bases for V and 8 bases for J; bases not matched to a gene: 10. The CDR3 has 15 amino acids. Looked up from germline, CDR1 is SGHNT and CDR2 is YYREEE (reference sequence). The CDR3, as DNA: TGTGCCAGCAGCTACCTCTACGGGACAGGGGACGGCTACACCTTC. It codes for CASSYLYGTGDGYTF.

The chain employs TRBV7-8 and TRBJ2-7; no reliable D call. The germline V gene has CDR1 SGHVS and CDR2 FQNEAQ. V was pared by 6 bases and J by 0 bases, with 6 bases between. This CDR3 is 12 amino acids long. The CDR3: CASSRSSYEQYF. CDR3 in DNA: TGTGCCAGCAGTCGATCCTCCTACGAGCAGTACTTC.

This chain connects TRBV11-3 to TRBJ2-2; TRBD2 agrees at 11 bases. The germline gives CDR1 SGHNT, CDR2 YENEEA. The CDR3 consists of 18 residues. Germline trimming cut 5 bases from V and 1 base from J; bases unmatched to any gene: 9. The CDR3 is CASSRGILAGGNTGELFF. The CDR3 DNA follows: TGTGCCAGCAGCAGAGGGATTCTAGCGGGGGGGAACACCGGGGAGCTGTTTTTT.

The CDR3 here is CASSLVFGSTDTQYF. The CDR3, as DNA: TGTGCCAGCAGCTTAGTGTTTGGAAGCACAGATACGCAGTATTTT. J is TRBJ2-3 and V is TRBV7-2; D gene uncertain. V lost 1 base, J lost 0 bases, and 8 bases lay in between. The CDR3 is 15 amino acids. Germline loops: CDR1 SGHTA, CDR2 FQGNSA.

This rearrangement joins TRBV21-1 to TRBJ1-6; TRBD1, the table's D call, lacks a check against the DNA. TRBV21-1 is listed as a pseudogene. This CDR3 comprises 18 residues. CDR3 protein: CASSKGRQGAVLNSPLHF. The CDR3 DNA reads TGTGCCAGCAGCAAAGGTAGACAGGGGGCAGTTTTAAATTCACCCCTCCACTTT.

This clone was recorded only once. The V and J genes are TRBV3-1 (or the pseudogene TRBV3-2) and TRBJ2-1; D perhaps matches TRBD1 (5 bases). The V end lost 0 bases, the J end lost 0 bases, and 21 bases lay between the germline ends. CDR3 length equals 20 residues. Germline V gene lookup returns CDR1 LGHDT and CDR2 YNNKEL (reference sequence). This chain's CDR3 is CASSQDTGNVWYSSYNEQFF. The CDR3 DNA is TGTGCCAGCAGCCAAGATACAGGAAACGTATGGTATAGCTCCTACAATGAGCAGTTCTTC.

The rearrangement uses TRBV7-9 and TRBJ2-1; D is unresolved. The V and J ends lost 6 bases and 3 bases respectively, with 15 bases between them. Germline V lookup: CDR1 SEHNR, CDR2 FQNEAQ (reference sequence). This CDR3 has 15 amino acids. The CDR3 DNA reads TGTGCCAGCAGGTTTGATCTAGGTTACTACAATGAGCAGTTCTTC. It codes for CASRFDLGYYNEQFF.

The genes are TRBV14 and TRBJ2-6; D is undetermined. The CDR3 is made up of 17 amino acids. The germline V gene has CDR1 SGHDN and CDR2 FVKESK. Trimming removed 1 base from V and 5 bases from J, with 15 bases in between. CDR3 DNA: TGTGCCAGCAGCCAAGGGATTTCGGGCCTCTGGGCCAACGTCCTGACTTTC. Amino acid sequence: CASSQGISGLWANVLTF.

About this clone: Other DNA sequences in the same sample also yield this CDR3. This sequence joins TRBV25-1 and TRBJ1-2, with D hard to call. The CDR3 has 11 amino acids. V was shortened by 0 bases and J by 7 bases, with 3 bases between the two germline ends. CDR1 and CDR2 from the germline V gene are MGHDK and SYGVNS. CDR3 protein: CASSEYGGYTF. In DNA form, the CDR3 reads TGTGCCAGCAGTGAATACGGTGGCTACACCTTC.

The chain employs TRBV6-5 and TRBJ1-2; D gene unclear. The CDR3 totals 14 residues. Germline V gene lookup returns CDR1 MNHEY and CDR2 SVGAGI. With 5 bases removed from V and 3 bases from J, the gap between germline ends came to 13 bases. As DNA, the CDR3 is TGTGCCAGCAGTACACACGGTTTAGACTATGGCTACACCTTC. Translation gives CASSTHGLDYGYTF.

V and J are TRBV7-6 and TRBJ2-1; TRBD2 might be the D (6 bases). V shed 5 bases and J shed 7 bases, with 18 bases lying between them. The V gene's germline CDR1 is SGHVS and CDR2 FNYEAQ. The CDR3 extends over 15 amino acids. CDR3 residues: CASSPGLPTLNEQFF. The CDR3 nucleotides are TGTGCCAGCAGCCCCGGACTACCGACTTTAAATGAGCAGTTCTTC.

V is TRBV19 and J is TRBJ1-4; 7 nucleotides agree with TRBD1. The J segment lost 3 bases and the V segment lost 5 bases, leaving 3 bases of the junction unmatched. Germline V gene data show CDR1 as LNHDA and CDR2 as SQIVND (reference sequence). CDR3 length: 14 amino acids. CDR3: CASSQGGSNEKLFF. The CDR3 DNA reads TGTGCCAGTAGTCAGGGGGGGTCTAATGAAAAACTGTTTTTT.

DNA of the CDR3: TGTGCCAGTAGCGGGGGCAGGAGTCACGAGCAGTACTTC. Its translation: CASSGGRSHEQYF. The chain combines TRBV6-5 with TRBJ2-7; TRBD2 aligns across 9 bases. The germline V gene has CDR1 MNHEY and CDR2 SVGAGI. The CDR3 totals 13 residues. J was trimmed by 5 bases and V by 9 bases; bases with no gene match: 8.

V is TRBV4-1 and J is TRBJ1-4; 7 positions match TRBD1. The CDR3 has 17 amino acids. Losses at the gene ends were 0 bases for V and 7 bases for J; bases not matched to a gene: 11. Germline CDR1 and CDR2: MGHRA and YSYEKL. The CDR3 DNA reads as TGCGCCAGCAGCCAAGAAGGCTGGCGACAGGGTGGTGAAAAACTGTTTTTT. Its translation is CASSQEGWRQGGEKLFF.

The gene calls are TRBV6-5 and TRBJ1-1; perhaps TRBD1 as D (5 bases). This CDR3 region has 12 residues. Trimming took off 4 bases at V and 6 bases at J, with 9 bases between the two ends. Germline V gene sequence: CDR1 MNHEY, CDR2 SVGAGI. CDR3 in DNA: TGTGCCAGCAGTTTAGGGACTTCTGAAGCTTTCTTT. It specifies CASSLGTSEAFF.

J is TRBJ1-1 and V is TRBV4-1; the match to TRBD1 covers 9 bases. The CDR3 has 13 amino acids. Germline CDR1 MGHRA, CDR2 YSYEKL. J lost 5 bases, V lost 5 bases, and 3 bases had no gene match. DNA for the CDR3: TGCGCCAGCAGCTCGGACAGGGGAACTGAAGCTTTCTTT. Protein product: CASSSDRGTEAFF.

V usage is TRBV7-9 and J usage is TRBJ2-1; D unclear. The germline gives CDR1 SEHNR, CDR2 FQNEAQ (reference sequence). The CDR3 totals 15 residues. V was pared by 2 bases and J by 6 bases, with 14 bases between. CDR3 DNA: TGTGCCAGCAGCTTACCCCGGGCTAGAGGCAATGAGCAGTTCTTC. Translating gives CASSLPRARGNEQFF.